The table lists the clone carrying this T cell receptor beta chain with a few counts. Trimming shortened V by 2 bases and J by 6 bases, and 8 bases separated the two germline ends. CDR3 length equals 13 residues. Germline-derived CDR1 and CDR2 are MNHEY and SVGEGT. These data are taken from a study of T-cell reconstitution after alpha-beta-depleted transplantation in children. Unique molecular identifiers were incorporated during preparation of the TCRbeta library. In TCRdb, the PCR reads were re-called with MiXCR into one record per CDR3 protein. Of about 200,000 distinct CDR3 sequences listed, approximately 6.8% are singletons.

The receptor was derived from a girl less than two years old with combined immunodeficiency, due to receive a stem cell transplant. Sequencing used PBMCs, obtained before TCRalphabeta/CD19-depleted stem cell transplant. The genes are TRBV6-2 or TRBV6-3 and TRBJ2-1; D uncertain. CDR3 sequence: CASSYDGFNEQFF. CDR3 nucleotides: TGTGCCAGCAGTTACGACGGGTTCAATGAGCAGTTCTTC.